The 5 T cell receptor beta chains reported below all come from one sample, sequenced in a study of cytomegalovirus exposure and HLA in healthy donors. The PCR made use of 60 Vbeta and 13 Jbeta primers. The method was immunoSEQ multiplex PCR; TCRdb's version includes in-frame clones alone and lacks a portion of them. The sample lists some 71,000 clones, approximately 80% seen once, with roughly 3.5% in the top ten. Sequencing input: PBMCs. The receptors come from a man aged 18 to 35 in good health and CMV-seronegative.

The sample holds a few counts of this clone. The genes are TRBV15 and TRBJ1-6; TRBD1 agrees at 11 bases. CDR3 length: 17 amino acids. Trimming took 1 base from V and 6 from J; bases not matched to a gene: 5. The V gene's germline CDR1 is LNHNV and CDR2 YYDKDF (reference sequence). The chain's CDR3 is CATSRGPDRGPNSPLHF. For the CDR3, the DNA is TGTGCCACCAGCAGAGGCCCGGACAGGGGGCCTAATTCACCCCTCCACTTT.

This rearrangement joins TRBV7-8 to TRBJ2-5, with TRBD2 matching 10 bases. CDR3 length: 16 residues. The junction had 9 bases not matched to a gene; V was cut back by 4 bases and J by 4 bases. Germline V gene sequence: CDR1 SGHVS, CDR2 FQNEAQ. The CDR3 DNA follows: TGTGCCAGCAGCTCGAGACTAGCGGGTGGAATAGAGACCCAGTACTTC. Amino acids: CASSSRLAGGIETQYF. The entire variable domain, with the rest obtained from reference TRBV7-8 and TRBJ2-5, is as follows: GAGVSQSPRYKVAKRGQDVALRCDPISGHVSLFWYQQALGQGPEFLTYFQNEAQLDKSGLPSDRFFAERPEGSVSTLKIQRTQQEDSAVYLCASSSRLAGGIETQYFGPGTRLLVL.

This chain connects TRBV5-6 to TRBJ2-1; 11 bases map to TRBD2. The CDR3 contains 17 residues. J was trimmed by 2 bases and V by 3 bases; bases with no gene match: 7. Germline CDR1 reads SGHDT; CDR2 reads YYEEEE. The CDR3 is CASSSISGGAAYNEQFF. For the CDR3, the DNA is TGTGCCAGCAGCTCCATTAGCGGGGGGGCAGCCTACAATGAGCAGTTCTTC.

The gene calls are TRBV6-6 and TRBJ2-1, with 8 bases aligning to TRBD1. Germline lookup yields CDR1 MNHNY and CDR2 SVGAGI (reference sequence). Losses at the gene ends were 5 bases for V and 7 bases for J; bases not matched to a gene: 10. This CDR3 comprises 15 residues. The CDR3 protein is CASSPQGARLNEQFF. The CDR3 DNA follows: TGTGCCAGCAGTCCCCAGGGGGCCCGGTTGAATGAGCAGTTCTTC.

This clone showed up just a few times. J is TRBJ1-2 and V is TRBV25-1; no reliable D call. The ends were cut back, 8 bases at V and 8 bases at J, with 15 bases in the middle. This CDR3 is 12 amino acids long. Per the germline V gene, CDR1 is MGHDK and CDR2 is SYGVNS. The CDR3 loop reads CASHDGSRGYTF. The DNA for the CDR3 is TGTGCCAGCCACGACGGTTCTAGGGGCTACACCTTC.